These 28 T cell receptor beta chains came from one sample sequenced in a study of cytomegalovirus exposure and HLA in healthy donors. The PCR was carried out with 60 Vbeta primers and 13 Jbeta primers. Measured with immunoSEQ multiplex PCR; TCRdb has only the in-frame clones, and not every one. The sample includes 130,000 to 150,000 clones, approximately 78% of them seen just once. The sequenced material came from PBMCs. Receptors were obtained from a woman aged 18-30 years in good health and CMV-seropositive.

The chain links TRBV5-4 to TRBJ2-5; no definite D call. V gave up 3 bases and J gave up 4 bases, with 7 bases separating them. Germline V lookup: CDR1 SGHNT, CDR2 YYREEE (reference sequence). There are 12 residues in the CDR3. CDR3 loop: CASSSPGETQYF. The CDR3 nucleotides are TGTGCCAGCAGCTCCCCGGGAGAGACCCAGTACTTC.

J is TRBJ2-2 and V is TRBV15; D remains unclear. Germline V gene data show CDR1 as LNHNV and CDR2 as YYDKDF (reference sequence). CDR3 length: 13 amino acids. The ends were cut back, 1 base at V and 6 bases at J, with 6 bases in the middle. The DNA for the CDR3 is TGTGCCACCAGCAGAGTCCCCTCCGGGGAGCTGTTTTTT. Translating gives CATSRVPSGELFF.

The J gene is TRBJ2-5, the V gene TRBV7-2; 10 nucleotides match TRBD2. V was pared by 3 bases and J by 4 bases, with 8 bases of the junction left unmatched. This CDR3 spans 16 amino acids. Germline lookup yields CDR1 SGHTA and CDR2 FQGNSA. The CDR3 loop reads CASSFEAGGPGETQYF. As DNA, the CDR3 is TGTGCCAGCAGCTTTGAAGCGGGGGGGCCAGGAGAGACCCAGTACTTC.

This clone is a singleton in its sample. The chain is built from TRBV5-8 and TRBJ1-1, with D maybe TRBD1 (5 bases). Trimming removed 0 bases from V and 0 bases from J, with 9 bases in between. Germline loops: CDR1 SGHTS, CDR2 YDEGEE. The CDR3 runs to 15 residues. DNA of the CDR3: TGTGCCAGCAGCTTGGGGGCAGGGATGAACACTGAAGCTTTCTTT. This encodes CASSLGAGMNTEAFF.

Only one count was recorded for this clone. V and J are TRBV19 and TRBJ1-4, with TRBD1 identical over 8 bases. Trimming cost V 6 bases and J 5 bases; bases outside gene matches: 2. This CDR3 has 13 amino acids. Germline loops: CDR1 LNHDA, CDR2 SQIVND (reference sequence). The CDR3 here is CASSHRGNEKLFF. In DNA form, the CDR3 reads TGTGCCAGTAGCCACAGGGGGAATGAAAAACTGTTTTTT.

The chain carries TRBV28 and TRBJ1-1, with D unresolved. This CDR3 spans 13 amino acids. Trimming took 5 bases from V and 7 from J, leaving 14 bases between them. Germline CDR1 reads MDHEN; CDR2 reads SYDVKM. The CDR3 reads CASSEHRRNEAFF. CDR3 sequence (DNA): TGTGCCAGCAGTGAACACCGGCGGAATGAAGCTTTCTTT.

The CDR3 nucleotides read TGTGCCAGCAGTTACGCGGGCAAATCTGGAAACACCATATATTTT. Translation: CASSYAGKSGNTIYF. The gene calls are TRBV6-5 and TRBJ1-3; D gene uncertain. The CDR3 length is 15 residues. Trimming stripped 2 bases from V and 1 base from J, with 9 bases between. Germline CDR1 and CDR2: MNHEY and SVGAGI.

This rearrangement joins TRBV19 to TRBJ2-3, with D possibly TRBD1 on 6 matching bases. V was cut by 3 bases and J by 2 bases, with 9 bases left in between. CDR1 is LNHDA, CDR2 SQIVND, per germline (reference sequence). CDR3 length: 14 amino acids. The DNA of the CDR3 is TGTGCCAGTAGTATCGGGACAACCACAGATACGCAGTATTTT. This sequence encodes CASSIGTTTDTQYF.

The rearrangement joins TRBV6-4 to TRBJ1-2; 7 bases line up with TRBD1. Trimming took 0 bases from V and 5 from J; bases not matched to a gene: 3. Germline CDR1 and CDR2: MRHNA and SNTAGT. This CDR3 comprises 14 residues. CDR3 sequence reads: CASSDSPGGYGYTF. CDR3 coding DNA: TGTGCCAGCAGTGACTCGCCAGGGGGGTATGGCTACACCTTC.

This chain connects TRBV27 to TRBJ2-7; 8 bases match TRBD1. The ends lost 6 bases at V and 8 bases at J; junction bases unmatched: 12. The CDR3 length is 14 residues. Germline V gives CDR1 MNHEY, CDR2 SMNVEV (reference sequence). In DNA, the CDR3 is TGTGCCAGCAGGCCTCGACAGGGGCACCATCAGCAGTACTTC. Protein: CASRPRQGHHQQYF.

The V call is TRBV4-1, the J call TRBJ1-2, with D perhaps matching TRBD1 (6 bases). This CDR3 is built from 16 residues. The germline CDR1 and CDR2 sequences are MGHRA and YSYEKL. Trimming pared 3 bases from V and 0 bases from J, leaving 14 bases between. CDR3 in DNA: TGCGCCAGCAGCCACCACACAGGGACCCCTAACTATGGCTACACCTTC. It yields the protein CASSHHTGTPNYGYTF.

The chain carries TRBV7-9 and TRBJ1-4, with D perhaps matching TRBD1 (6 bases). There are 16 residues in the CDR3. Trimming stripped 1 base from V and 4 bases from J, with 13 bases between. Germline values: CDR1 SEHNR, CDR2 FQNEAQ (reference sequence). CDR3 amino acids: CASSLGVNRDNEKLFF. CDR3 bases: TGTGCCAGCAGCTTAGGTGTCAACAGGGATAATGAAAAACTGTTTTTT.

V usage is TRBV7-8 and J usage is TRBJ2-5, with TRBD2 matching over 9 bases. The germline gives CDR1 SGHVS, CDR2 FQNEAQ. After removal of 5 bases from V and 5 bases from J, the junction contained 3 bases not matched to a gene. The CDR3 has 13 residues. The CDR3 loop reads CASSPAGGETQYF. The CDR3 region has the DNA TGTGCCAGCAGCCCCGCGGGGGGGGAGACCCAGTACTTC.

As for this clone: The junction differs from germline at one of its ends, possibly a read error. The gene calls are TRBV7-9 and TRBJ2-7, with 11 bases identical to TRBD2. CDR1 is SEHNR and CDR2 is FQNEAQ in the germline V gene (reference sequence). CDR3 length: 15 residues. This chain's CDR3 is CSSSSLSGGADEQYF. In DNA, the CDR3 is TGTTCCAGCAGCTCCCTTAGCGGGGGGGCCGACGAGCAGTACTTC.

The chain recombines TRBV5-1 with TRBJ2-7; TRBD1 aligns across 7 bases. Trimming cost V 3 bases and J 4 bases; bases outside gene matches: 7. Germline CDR1 is SGHRS and CDR2 is YFSETQ. The CDR3 totals 14 residues. In nucleotides, the CDR3 is TGCGCCAGCAGCTCGGAGACAGGGCTGTACGAGCAGTACTTC. This translates into CASSSETGLYEQYF.

This clone has more than one count but fewer than ten. This chain uses TRBV15 with TRBJ2-5; a weak D match, TRBD2 (5 bases). Trimming removed 1 base at V and 4 bases at J, with 10 bases between. CDR3 length: 14 amino acids. Germline lookup yields CDR1 LNHNV and CDR2 YYDKDF (reference sequence). In DNA, the CDR3 is TGTGCCACCAGCAGAGGGCAGGCGGGAGAGACCCAGTACTTC. Translating gives CATSRGQAGETQYF.

The V gene is TRBV5-4, the J gene TRBJ2-1; the match to TRBD2 covers 12 bases. CDR1 is SGHNT, CDR2 YYREEE, per germline (reference sequence). The V and J ends lost 5 bases and 4 bases, in that order; junction bases with no gene match: 7. The CDR3 has 16 amino acids. DNA of the CDR3: TGTGCCAGCAGACCTCCTCTAGCGGGGGGGTACAATGAGCAGTTCTTC. It codes for CASRPPLAGGYNEQFF.

The V call is TRBV4-2, the J call TRBJ2-5, with 10 nucleotides matching TRBD2. Germline-derived CDR1 and CDR2 are LGHNA and YNFKEQ. V trimming: 5 bases; J trimming: 3 bases; junction bases outside the gene matches: 12. This CDR3 has 17 amino acids. This CDR3 is CASSVVSGGAREETQYF. As DNA, the CDR3 is TGTGCCAGCAGCGTTGTCAGCGGGGGGGCCAGGGAAGAGACCCAGTACTTC.

Points on this clone: This same CDR3 is encoded by further DNA sequences in the sample. The chain has TRBV11-2 and TRBJ1-1; TRBD1 aligns across 7 bases. After removal of 3 bases from V and 2 bases from J, the junction contained 6 bases not matched to a gene. The CDR3 runs to 15 residues. Germline assignment: CDR1 SGHAT and CDR2 FQNNGV. The DNA of the CDR3 is TGTGCCAGCAGCTTGGAGGGGGCGAGAAACACTGAAGCTTTCTTT. This translates into CASSLEGARNTEAFF.

V and J are TRBV2 and TRBJ2-1; TRBD2 aligns across 7 bases. The CDR3 extends over 15 amino acids. V lost 6 bases to trimming and J lost 4 bases; unmatched junction nucleotides: 9. The germline V gene has CDR1 SNHLY and CDR2 FYNNEI. The CDR3 sequence is CASRIRTSPYNEQFF. In DNA form, the CDR3 reads TGTGCCAGCAGGATTCGGACTAGTCCTTACAATGAGCAGTTCTTC. Based on the CDR3 plus reference TRBV2 and TRBJ2-1, the full variable domain is EPEVTQTPSHQVTQMGQEVILRCVPISNHLYFYWYRQILGQKVEFLVSFYNNEISEKSEIFDDQFSVERPDGSNFTLKIRSTKLEDSAMYFCASRIRTSPYNEQFFGPGTRLTVL.

This clone was observed a few times. The V and J genes are TRBV28 and TRBJ2-3, with 10 nucleotides matching TRBD1. The germline V gene encodes CDR1 MDHEN and CDR2 SYDVKM. V lost 6 bases, J lost 2 bases, and 5 bases stayed unmatched. The CDR3 is 15 residues long. CDR3: CASSSTGGITDTQYF. The CDR3 DNA is TGTGCCAGCAGCTCGACAGGGGGCATCACAGATACGCAGTATTTT.

The CDR3 DNA is TGTGCCAGCAGCTTAGTGGTAGGACAGAACTCATCGTACGAGCAGTACTTC. Its translation: CASSLVVGQNSSYEQYF. J is TRBJ2-7 and V is TRBV11-2; perhaps TRBD1 as D (6 bases). The CDR3 loop spans 17 amino acids. Deletions cut 1 base from V and 4 bases from J, with 20 bases between. Germline V gene lookup returns CDR1 SGHAT and CDR2 FQNNGV.

The chain has TRBV9 and TRBJ2-7; D is unresolved. Germline V gives CDR1 SGDLS, CDR2 YYNGEE. V lost 3 bases and J lost 2, with 6 bases in between. The length of the CDR3 is 12 residues. CDR3 in DNA: TGTGCCAGCAGCGACAACACCTACGAGCAGTACTTC. Translation gives CASSDNTYEQYF. Full variable domain (outside the CDR3, taken from reference TRBV9 and TRBJ2-7): DSGVTQTPKHLITATGQRVTLRCSPRSGDLSVYWYQQSLDQGLQFLIQYYNGEERAKGNILERFSAQQFPDLHSELNLSSLELGDSALYFCASSDNTYEQYFGPGTRLTVT.

This clone has just one count. The gene calls are TRBV6-1 and TRBJ2-3; D may be TRBD2 (7 bases). The CDR3 length is 14 residues. Germline CDR1 is MNHNS and CDR2 is SASEGT. V was trimmed by 5 bases and J by 3 bases, leaving 12 bases between them. CDR3 sequence reads: CASSRGGFTDTQYF. The DNA for the CDR3 is TGTGCCAGCAGTAGGGGGGGATTTACAGATACGCAGTATTTT.

The chain recombines TRBV10-3 with TRBJ1-3; D unclear. The CDR3 is made up of 17 amino acids. The germline gives CDR1 ENHRY, CDR2 SYGVKD. V was clipped by 2 bases and J by 0 bases, with 14 bases between them. CDR3 loop: CAISEPGVPHSGNTIYF. The CDR3, as DNA: TGTGCCATCAGTGAGCCTGGAGTTCCCCACTCTGGAAACACCATATATTTT.

The rearrangement links TRBV27 to TRBJ2-7, with 7 nucleotides matching TRBD2. CDR3 size: 13 residues. CDR1 is MNHEY, CDR2 SMNVEV, per germline (reference sequence). V lost 6 bases and J lost 3; bases outside the gene matches: 5. The CDR3 loop is CASSRRGVYEQYF. The CDR3 DNA follows: TGTGCCAGCAGCCGACGGGGGGTCTACGAGCAGTACTTC.

This clone was found a few times. This chain links TRBV5-4 with TRBJ1-2; TRBD1 aligns across 7 bases. The ends lost 4 bases at V and 3 bases at J; junction bases unmatched: 21. Germline values: CDR1 SGHNT, CDR2 YYREEE (reference sequence). CDR3 length equals 19 residues. CDR3 nucleotides: TGTGCCAGCAGCCTGGACCCCATATCCCAAACAGGGGCGTACTATGGCTACACCTTC. The encoded protein is CASSLDPISQTGAYYGYTF.

The chain is built from TRBV7-8 and TRBJ1-2; 11 bases align to TRBD1. The CDR3 is made up of 14 amino acids. Germline lookup yields CDR1 SGHVS and CDR2 FQNEAQ. J was trimmed by 6 bases and V by 5 bases; bases with no gene match: 5. The CDR3 loop is CASSKGQGVHGYTF. The CDR3 nucleotides are TGTGCCAGCAGCAAGGGACAGGGGGTCCATGGCTACACCTTC.